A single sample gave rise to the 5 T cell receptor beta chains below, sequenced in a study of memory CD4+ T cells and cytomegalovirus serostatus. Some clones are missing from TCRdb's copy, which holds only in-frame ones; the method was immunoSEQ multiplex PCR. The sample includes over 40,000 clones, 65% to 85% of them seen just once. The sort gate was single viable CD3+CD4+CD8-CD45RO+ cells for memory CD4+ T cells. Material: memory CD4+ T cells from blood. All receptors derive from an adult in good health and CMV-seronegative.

The CDR3 sequence: CASSDRPNTKYGYTF. The CDR3 nucleotides read TGTGCCAGCAGTGACAGGCCCAACACGAAGTATGGCTACACCTTC. The V call is TRBV6-4, the J call TRBJ1-2; D unclear. The CDR3 is 15 residues long. Trimming removed 2 bases at V and 5 bases at J, with 15 bases between. Germline V CDR1 and CDR2: MRHNA, SNTAGT.

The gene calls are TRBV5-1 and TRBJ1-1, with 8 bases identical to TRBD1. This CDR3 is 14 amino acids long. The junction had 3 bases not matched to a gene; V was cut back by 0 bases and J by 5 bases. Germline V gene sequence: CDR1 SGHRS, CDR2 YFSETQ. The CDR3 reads CASSLGTGSTEAFF. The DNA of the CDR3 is TGCGCCAGCAGCTTGGGGACAGGGAGTACTGAAGCTTTCTTT.

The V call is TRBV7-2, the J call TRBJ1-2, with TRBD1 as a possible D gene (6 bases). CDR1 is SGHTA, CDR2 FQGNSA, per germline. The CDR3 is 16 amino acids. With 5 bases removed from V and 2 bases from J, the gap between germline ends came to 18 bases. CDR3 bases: TGTGCCAGCAGCCTTAAGACCCGGGACAAAAACTATGGCTACACCTTC. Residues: CASSLKTRDKNYGYTF.

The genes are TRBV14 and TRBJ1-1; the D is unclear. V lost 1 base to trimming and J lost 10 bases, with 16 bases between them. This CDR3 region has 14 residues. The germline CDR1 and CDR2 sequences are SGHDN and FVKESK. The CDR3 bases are TGTGCCAGCAGCCAAGGACCTACGGGCGGATCAGCTTTCTTT. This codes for CASSQGPTGGSAFF. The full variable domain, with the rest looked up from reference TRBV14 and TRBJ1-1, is EAGVTQFPSHSVIEKGQTVTLRCDPISGHDNLYWYRRVMGKEIKFLLHFVKESKQDESGMPNNRFLAERTGGTYSTLKVQPAELEDSGVYFCASSQGPTGGSAFFGQGTRLTVV.

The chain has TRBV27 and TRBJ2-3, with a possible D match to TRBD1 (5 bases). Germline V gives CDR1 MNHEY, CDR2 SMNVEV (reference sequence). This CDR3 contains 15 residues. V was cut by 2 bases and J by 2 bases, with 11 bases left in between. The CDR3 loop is CASSLQGALTDTQYF. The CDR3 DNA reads TGTGCCAGCAGTTTACAAGGGGCCCTCACAGATACGCAGTATTTT.